The entry that follows covers one TCR beta chain sequence. Its antigen remains unknown. The data derive from a study of T cell responses to AZD1222 COVID-19 vaccine. Study results and caveats: Repertoire sampling occurred only after the peak T cell response. Donors, mostly white British, included more females; clonal diversity was possibly underestimated.

This CDR3 comprises 14 residues. Germline CDR1 SGHAT, CDR2 FQNNGV. Deletions cut 5 bases from V and 0 bases from J, with 8 bases between. Some clones are missing from TCRdb's copy, which holds only in-frame ones; the method was immunoSEQ multiplex PCR. The data show 150,000 to 200,000 clones, roughly 92% seen once. V gene TRBV11-2 combines with J gene TRBJ1-3, with D possibly being TRBD1 (5 bases). The sequencing here drew on peripheral blood, taken 28 days after the second AZD1222 dose. The clonotype comes from an adult who received the AZD1222 COVID-19 vaccine. CDR3 sequence: CASSRDFSGNTIYF. Written as DNA, the CDR3 is TGTGCCAGCAGCCGGGACTTCTCTGGAAACACCATATATTTT. Based on the CDR3 plus reference TRBV11-2 and TRBJ1-3, the full variable domain is EAGVAQSPRYKIIEKRQSVAFWCNPISGHATLYWYQQILGQGPKLLIQFQNNGVVDDSQLPKDRFSAERLKGVDSTLKIQPAKLEDSAVYLCASSRDFSGNTIYFGEGSWLTVV.